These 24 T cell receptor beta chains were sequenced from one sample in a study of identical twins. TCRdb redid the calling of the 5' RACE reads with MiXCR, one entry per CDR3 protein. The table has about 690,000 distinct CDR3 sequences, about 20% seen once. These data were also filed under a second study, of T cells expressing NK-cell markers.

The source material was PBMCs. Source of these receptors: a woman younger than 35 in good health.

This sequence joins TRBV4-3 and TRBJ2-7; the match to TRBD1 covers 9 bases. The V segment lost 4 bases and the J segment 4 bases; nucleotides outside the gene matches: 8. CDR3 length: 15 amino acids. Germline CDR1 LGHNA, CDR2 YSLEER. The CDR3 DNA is TGCGCCAGCAGCCCCGGACAGGGGTTGAAGTACGAGCAGTACTTC. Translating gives CASSPGQGLKYEQYF.

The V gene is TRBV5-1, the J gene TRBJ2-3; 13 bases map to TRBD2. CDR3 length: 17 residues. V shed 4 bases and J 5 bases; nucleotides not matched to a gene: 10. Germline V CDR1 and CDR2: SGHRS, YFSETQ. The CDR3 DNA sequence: TGCGCCAGCAGCCAGGGACTAGCGGGGAGGTATGGAGATACGCAGTATTTT. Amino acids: CASSQGLAGRYGDTQYF. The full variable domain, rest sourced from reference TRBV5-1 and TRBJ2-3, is KAGVTQTPRYLIKTRGQQVTLSCSPISGHRSVSWYQQTPGQGLQFLFEYFSETQRNKGNFPGRFSGRQFSNSRSEMNVSTLELGDSALYLCASSQGLAGRYGDTQYFGPGTRLTVL.

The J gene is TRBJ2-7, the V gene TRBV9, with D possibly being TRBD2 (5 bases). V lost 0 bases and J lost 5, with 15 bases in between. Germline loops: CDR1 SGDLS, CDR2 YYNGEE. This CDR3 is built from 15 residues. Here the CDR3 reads CASSVAPVIANEQYF. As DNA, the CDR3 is TGTGCCAGCAGCGTAGCACCCGTCATAGCGAACGAGCAGTACTTC.

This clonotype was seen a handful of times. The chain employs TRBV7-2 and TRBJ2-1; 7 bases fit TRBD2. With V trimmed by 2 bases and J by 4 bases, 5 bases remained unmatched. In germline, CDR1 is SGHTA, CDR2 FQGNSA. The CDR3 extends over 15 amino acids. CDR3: CASSLFAGEYNEQFF. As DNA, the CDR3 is TGTGCCAGCAGCTTATTCGCGGGAGAATACAATGAGCAGTTCTTC.

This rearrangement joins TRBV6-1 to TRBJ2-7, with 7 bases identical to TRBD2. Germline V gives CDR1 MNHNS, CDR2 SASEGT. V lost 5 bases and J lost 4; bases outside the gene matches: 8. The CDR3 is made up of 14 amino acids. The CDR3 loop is CASSQQTSLYEQYF. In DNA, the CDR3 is TGTGCCAGCAGTCAGCAGACTAGCTTGTACGAGCAGTACTTC.

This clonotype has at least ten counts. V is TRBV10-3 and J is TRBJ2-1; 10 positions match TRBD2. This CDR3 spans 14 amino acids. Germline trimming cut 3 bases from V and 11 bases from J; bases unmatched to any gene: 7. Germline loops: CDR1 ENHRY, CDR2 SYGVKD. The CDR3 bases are TGTGCCATCAGTGACTTAAGGACTAGCGGACAGCAGTTCTTC. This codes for CAISDLRTSGQQFF.

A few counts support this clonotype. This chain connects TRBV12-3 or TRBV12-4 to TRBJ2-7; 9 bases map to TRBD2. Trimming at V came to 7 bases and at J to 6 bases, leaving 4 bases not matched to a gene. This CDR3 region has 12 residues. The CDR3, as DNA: TGTGCCAGCACCAATAGCGGGGGCGAGCAGTACTTC. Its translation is CASTNSGGEQYF.

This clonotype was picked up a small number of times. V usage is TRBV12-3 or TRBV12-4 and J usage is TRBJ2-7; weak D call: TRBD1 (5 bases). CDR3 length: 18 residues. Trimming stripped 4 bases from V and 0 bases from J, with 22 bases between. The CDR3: CASSSLSGQPGNSYEQYF. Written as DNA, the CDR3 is TGTGCCAGCAGTTCCCTCAGTGGACAACCAGGGAACTCCTACGAGCAGTACTTC.

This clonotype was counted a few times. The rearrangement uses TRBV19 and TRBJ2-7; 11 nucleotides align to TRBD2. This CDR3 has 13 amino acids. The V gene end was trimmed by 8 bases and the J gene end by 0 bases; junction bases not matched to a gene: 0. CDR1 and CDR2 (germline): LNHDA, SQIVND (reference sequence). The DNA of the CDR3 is TGTGCCAGTGGGACTAGCGGCTCCTACGAGCAGTACTTC. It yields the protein CASGTSGSYEQYF. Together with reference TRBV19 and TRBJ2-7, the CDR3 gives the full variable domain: DGGITQSPKYLFRKEGQNVTLSCEQNLNHDAMYWYRQDPGQGLRLIYYSQIVNDFQKGDIAEGYSVSREKKESFPLTVTSAQKNPTAFYLCASGTSGSYEQYFGPGTRLTVT.

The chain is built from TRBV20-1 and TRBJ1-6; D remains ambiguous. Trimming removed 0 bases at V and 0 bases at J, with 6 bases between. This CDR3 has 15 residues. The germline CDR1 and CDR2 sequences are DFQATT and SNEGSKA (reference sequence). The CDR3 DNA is TGCAGTGCTAGAGATCAGGCCTCCTATAATTCACCCCTCCACTTT. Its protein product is CSARDQASYNSPLHF.

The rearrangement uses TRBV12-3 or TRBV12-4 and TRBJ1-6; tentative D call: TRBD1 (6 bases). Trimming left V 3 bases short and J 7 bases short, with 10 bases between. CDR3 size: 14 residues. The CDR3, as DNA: TGTGCCAGCAGTTTTCAACAGGGAAATTCACCCCTCCACTTT. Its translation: CASSFQQGNSPLHF.

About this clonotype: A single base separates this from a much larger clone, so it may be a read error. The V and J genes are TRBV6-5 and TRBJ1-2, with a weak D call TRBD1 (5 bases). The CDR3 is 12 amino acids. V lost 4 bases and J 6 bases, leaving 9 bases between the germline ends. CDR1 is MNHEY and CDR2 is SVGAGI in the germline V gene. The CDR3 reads CASSSGLHGYTF. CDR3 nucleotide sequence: TGTGCCAGCAGTTCGGGACTCCATGGCTACACCTTC.

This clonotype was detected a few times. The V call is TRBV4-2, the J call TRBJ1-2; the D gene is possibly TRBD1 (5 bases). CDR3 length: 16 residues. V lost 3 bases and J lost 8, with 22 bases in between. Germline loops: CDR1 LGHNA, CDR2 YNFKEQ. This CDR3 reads CASSQPSLGESRGYTF. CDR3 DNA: TGTGCCAGCAGCCAGCCTTCTCTGGGGGAGTCGCGCGGCTACACCTTC.

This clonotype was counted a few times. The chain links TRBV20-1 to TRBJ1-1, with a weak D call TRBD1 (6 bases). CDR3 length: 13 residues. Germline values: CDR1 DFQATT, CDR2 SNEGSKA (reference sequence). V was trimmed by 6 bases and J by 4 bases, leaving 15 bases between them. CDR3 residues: CSAPAQGSTEAFF. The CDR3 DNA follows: TGCAGTGCACCCGCCCAGGGGAGCACTGAAGCTTTCTTT.

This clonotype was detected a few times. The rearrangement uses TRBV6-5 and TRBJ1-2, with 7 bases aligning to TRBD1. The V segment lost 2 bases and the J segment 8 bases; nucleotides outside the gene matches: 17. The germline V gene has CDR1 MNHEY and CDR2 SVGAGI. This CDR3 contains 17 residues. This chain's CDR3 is CASSYGGRGTGEKGYTF. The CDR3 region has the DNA TGTGCCAGCAGTTACGGAGGCAGGGGCACAGGGGAGAAGGGCTACACCTTC.

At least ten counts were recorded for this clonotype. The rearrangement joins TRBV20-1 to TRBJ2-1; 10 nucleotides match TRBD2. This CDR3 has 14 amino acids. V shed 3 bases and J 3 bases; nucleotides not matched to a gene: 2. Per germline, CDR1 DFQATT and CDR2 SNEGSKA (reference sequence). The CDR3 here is CSASLAGGYNEQFF. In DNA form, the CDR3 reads TGCAGTGCTAGCTTAGCGGGGGGCTACAATGAGCAGTTCTTC.

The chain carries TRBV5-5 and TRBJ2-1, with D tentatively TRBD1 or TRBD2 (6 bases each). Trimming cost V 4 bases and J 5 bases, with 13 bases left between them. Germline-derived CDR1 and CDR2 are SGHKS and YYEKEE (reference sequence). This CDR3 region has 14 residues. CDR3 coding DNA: TGTGCCAGCAGCGCGCCGGGGGCAGACAATGAGCAGTTCTTC. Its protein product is CASSAPGADNEQFF.

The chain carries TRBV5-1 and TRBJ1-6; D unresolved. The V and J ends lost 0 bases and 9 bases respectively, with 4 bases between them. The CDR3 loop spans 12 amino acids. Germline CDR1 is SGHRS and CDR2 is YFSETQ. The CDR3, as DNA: TGCGCCAGCAGCTTGGATCTTTCACCCCTCCACTTT. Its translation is CASSLDLSPLHF.

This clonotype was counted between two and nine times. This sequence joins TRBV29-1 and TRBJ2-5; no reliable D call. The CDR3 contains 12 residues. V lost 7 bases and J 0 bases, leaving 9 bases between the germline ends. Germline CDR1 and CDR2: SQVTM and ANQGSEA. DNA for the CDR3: TGCAGCGCAGAAGGGTACCAAGAGACCCAGTACTTC. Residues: CSAEGYQETQYF.

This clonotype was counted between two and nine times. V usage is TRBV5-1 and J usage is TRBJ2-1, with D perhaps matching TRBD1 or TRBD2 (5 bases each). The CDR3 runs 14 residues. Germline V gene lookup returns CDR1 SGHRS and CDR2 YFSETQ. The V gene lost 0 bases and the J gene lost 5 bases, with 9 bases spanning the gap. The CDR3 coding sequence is TGCGCCAGCAGCTTGGTTAGAGGGGACAATGAGCAGTTCTTC. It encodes CASSLVRGDNEQFF.

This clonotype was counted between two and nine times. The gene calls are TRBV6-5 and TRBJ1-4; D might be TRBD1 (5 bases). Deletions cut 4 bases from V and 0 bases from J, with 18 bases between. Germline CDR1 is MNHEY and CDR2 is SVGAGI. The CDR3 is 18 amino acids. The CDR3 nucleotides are TGTGCCAGCAGTTGGAGTTCGACAGTTACCGCAACTAATGAAAAACTGTTTTTT. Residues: CASSWSSTVTATNEKLFF.

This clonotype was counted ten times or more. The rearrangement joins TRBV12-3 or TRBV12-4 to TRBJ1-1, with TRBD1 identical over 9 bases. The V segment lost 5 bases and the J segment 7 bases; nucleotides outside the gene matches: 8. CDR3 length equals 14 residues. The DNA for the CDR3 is TGTGCCAGCAGTCAAACAGGGGGCGCGGGTGAAGCTTTCTTT. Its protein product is CASSQTGGAGEAFF.

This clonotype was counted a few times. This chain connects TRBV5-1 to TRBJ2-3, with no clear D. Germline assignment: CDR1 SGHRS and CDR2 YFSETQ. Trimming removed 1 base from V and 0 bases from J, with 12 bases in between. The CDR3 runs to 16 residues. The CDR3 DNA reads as TGCGCCAGCAGCTTGTACGGCGCTGCTAGCACAGATACGCAGTATTTT. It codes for CASSLYGAASTDTQYF.

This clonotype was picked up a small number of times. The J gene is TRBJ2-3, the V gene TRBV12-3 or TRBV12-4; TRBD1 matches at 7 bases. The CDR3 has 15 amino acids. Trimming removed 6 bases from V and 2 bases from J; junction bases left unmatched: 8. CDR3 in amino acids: CASSDRDPYTDTQYF. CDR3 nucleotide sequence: TGTGCCAGCAGCGACAGGGATCCATACACAGATACGCAGTATTTT.